The rows below give T cell receptor beta chains drawn from one sample of a study of blood T cell repertoires in COVID-19. Only in-frame clones appear in the TCRdb table, and some are missing; sequencing was by immunoSEQ multiplex PCR. The data show approximately 120,000 clones, about four fifths seen once. Sequencing input: peripheral blood. These receptors were obtained from a man aged 35-49 years with active or convalescent COVID-19. Both conserved end residues are part of each CDR3. D genes are given only for firm matches. Not every row has a clone size; where given, it reads once, few, many or a size class.

V	J	size	D	CDR3	DNA
TRBV5-1	TRBJ1-3	once	-	CASATGSGNTIYF	TGCGCCAGCGCGACAGGTTCTGGAAACACCATATATTTT
TRBV30	TRBJ1-6	-	TRBD1	CAWSVTTAAGGSPLHF	TGTGCCTGGAGTGTCACGACAGCGGCAGGGGGTTCACCCCTCCACTTT
TRBV4-3	TRBJ2-1	few	TRBD1	CASSQWDSNEQFF	TGCGCCAGCAGCCAATGGGACAGCAATGAGCAGTTCTTC
TRBV7-2	TRBJ1-5	-	TRBD1	CASSQGGMAQHF	TGTGCCAGCAGCCAGGGGGGTATGGCCCAGCATTTT
TRBV2	TRBJ2-1	-	-	CASTQFREQLFF	TGTGCCAGCACCCAATTCCGGGAGCAATTGTTCTTC
TRBV23-1	TRBJ2-1	-	-	CASSQLRVVEEQFF	TGCGCCAGCAGTCAATTAAGAGTGGTTGAAGAGCAGTTCTTC
TRBV3-1/TRBV3-2	TRBJ2-1	-	-	CASSPPGVYNEQFF	TGTGCCAGCAGCCCCCCCGGGGTCTACAATGAGCAGTTCTTC
TRBV7-2	TRBJ2-5	-	-	CASSSKIAQYF	TGTGCCAGCAGCTCTAAAATAGCCCAGTACTTC
TRBV6-1	TRBJ1-5	-	-	CASSEGIYQPQHF	TGTGCCAGCAGTGAAGGTATTTATCAGCCCCAGCATTTT
TRBV5-4	TRBJ2-2	-	-	CASSLGGLGRTGELFF	TGTGCCAGCAGCCTCGGGGGGCTCGGGCGCACCGGGGAGCTGTTTTTT
TRBV14	TRBJ1-2	-	-	CASSQDRAGTYGYTF	TGTGCCAGCAGCCAAGATAGGGCAGGGACTTACGGCTACACCTTC
TRBV3-1/TRBV3-2	TRBJ1-5	-	-	CASSQDSRGGQPQHF	TGTGCCAGCAGCCAAGATAGCAGGGGTGGCCAGCCCCAGCATTTT
TRBV28	TRBJ1-3	-	-	CASSLQGTANTIYF	TGTGCCAGCAGTTTACAGGGCACTGCAAACACCATATATTTT
TRBV4-3	TRBJ2-2	-	-	CASSQDLGAPGELFF	TGCGCCAGCAGCCAAGATCTGGGGGCCCCCGGGGAGCTGTTTTTT
TRBV13	TRBJ1-2	-	-	CASSHRDIDYGYTF	TGTGCCAGCAGCCACCGGGACATTGACTATGGCTACACCTTC
TRBV7-3	TRBJ1-1	-	-	CASKRRADTEAFF	TGTGCCAGCAAACGCCGCGCCGACACTGAAGCTTTCTTT
TRBV5-4	TRBJ2-3	-	-	CASSEEVSGNTQYF	TGTGCCAGCAGCGAAGAAGTCAGCGGAAATACGCAGTATTTT
TRBV30	TRBJ1-2	-	-	CAWSVHKSYGYTF	TGTGCCTGGAGTGTCCACAAATCCTATGGCTACACCTTC
TRBV19	TRBJ1-2	once	TRBD1	CASSDSTGLGGYTF	TGTGCCAGTAGCGATTCGACAGGGCTAGGGGGCTACACCTTC
TRBV5-1	TRBJ1-2	few	TRBD1	CASSPRTGQAYGYTF	TGCGCCAGCAGCCCCCGGACAGGGCAAGCCTATGGCTACACCTTC
TRBV7-2	TRBJ2-7	-	TRBD2	CASSFRPAGGREQYF	TGTGCCAGCAGCTTCCGCCCGGCGGGGGGAAGGGAGCAGTACTTC
TRBV6-5	TRBJ1-3	-	-	CASSYSRGQGNTIYF	TGTGCCAGCAGTTACTCGAGAGGGCAGGGAAACACCATATATTTT
TRBV6-5	TRBJ2-7	-	-	CASSQSPGLQQYF	TGTGCCAGCAGTCAATCACCGGGACTTCAGCAGTACTTC
TRBV7-2	TRBJ1-1	-	-	CASSPRAANTEAFF	TGTGCCAGCAGCCCCCGAGCTGCGAACACTGAAGCTTTCTTT
TRBV7-9	TRBJ1-2	few	-	CASSLGDRRVNYGYTF	TGTGCCAGCAGCTTAGGGGATCGGAGGGTCAACTATGGCTACACCTTC
TRBV5-5	TRBJ2-7	-	-	CASSPLAGQVYEQYF	TGTGCCAGCAGCCCCCTAGCGGGACAGGTCTACGAGCAGTACTTC
TRBV19	TRBJ2-3	few	TRBD1	CASSRQGSRIDTQYF	TGTGCCAGTAGTAGACAGGGGAGTAGGATAGATACGCAGTATTTT
TRBV30	TRBJ2-2	-	-	CAWSPSRAGELFF	TGTGCCTGGAGCCCTTCGAGAGCCGGGGAGCTGTTTTTT
TRBV3-1/TRBV3-2	TRBJ1-1	-	TRBD1	CASSPKGTGGNTEAFF	TGTGCCAGCAGCCCGAAGGGGACAGGGGGGAACACTGAAGCTTTCTTT
TRBV6-1	TRBJ1-5	-	-	CASSEIRREPQHF	TGTGCCAGCAGTGAAATTAGGAGAGAGCCCCAGCATTTT
TRBV2	TRBJ1-2	-	-	CASSVTGYGYTF	TGTGCCAGCAGTGTTACAGGGTATGGCTACACCTTC
TRBV28	TRBJ1-4	-	-	CASNGRGLLWEKLFF	TGTGCCAGCAACGGCAGGGGCCTCCTCTGGGAAAAACTGTTTTTT
TRBV18	TRBJ2-6	-	-	CASSAAGGSGANVLTF	TGTGCCAGCTCAGCCGCAGGAGGCTCTGGGGCCAACGTCCTGACTTTC
TRBV11-2	TRBJ1-5	-	-	CASSLDPGPQHF	TGTGCCAGCAGCTTAGATCCGGGGCCCCAGCATTTT
TRBV19	TRBJ1-1	-	-	CASGRQDLMNTEAFF	TGTGCCAGTGGAAGACAGGACCTCATGAACACTGAAGCTTTCTTT
TRBV5-5	TRBJ1-1	few	-	CASSLGWANTEAFF	TGTGCCAGCAGCTTGGGGTGGGCAAACACTGAAGCTTTCTTT
TRBV5-1	TRBJ1-4	-	-	CASSPSGPSNEKLFF	TGCGCCAGCAGCCCATCAGGGCCCTCAAATGAAAAACTGTTTTTT
TRBV19	TRBJ1-3	few	-	CASNQGGNTIYF	TGTGCCAGTAACCAGGGAGGAAACACCATATATTTT